This T cell receptor beta chain emerged from a study of OX40 agonist ivuxolimab in advanced cancers. As for the study more broadly: Ivuxolimab, which targeted the costimulatory receptor OX40 (CD134), was an agonistic, fully human IgG2 monoclonal antibody. Of the approximately 50 dose-escalation patients, hepatocellular carcinoma was present in approximately 20, melanoma in about 15, renal cell carcinoma in 9 and head and neck cancer in 9. Intravenous ivuxolimab was administered to patients every 2 weeks at six dose levels: 0.01, 0.1, 0.3, 1.5, 3 and 10 mg/kg. The point of sequencing TCRbeta in the periphery was to test whether ivuxolimab changed TCR sequence diversity and drove clonal T-cell expansion. Patients were allowed to have had prior anti-PD-1, anti-PD-L1 or anti-CTLA-4 therapy, and approximately 40% of the dose-escalation patients had been treated with checkpoint inhibitors. The monotherapy dose-escalation portion (N of about 49 patients) of the phase I ivuxolimab trial is reported in the paper. Partial responses occurred in three dose-escalation patients: two with cutaneous melanoma and one with hepatocellular carcinoma. A male proportion of around 80% and a mean age of roughly 58 years, ranging from about 23 to 79, were recorded for the dose-escalation cohort.

Genomic DNA was isolated from the sorted cells so that the TCRbeta CDR3 region could be sequenced. The immunoSEQ Assay was used for sequencing of TCRbeta CDR3 regions. TCRdb re-hosts the immuneACCESS table, in-frame sequences only. Its copies lack some clones; in the studies checked, an unresolved V gene accounts for under half of them, and the cause for the rest is not known. For this sample there are 65,000 to 95,000 clones; about 86% appear just once. The top ten hold about 0.8% of the sample. Patients with a history of autoimmune disease or receiving systemic immunosuppression were excluded from the trial. Peripheral blood for TCR sequencing was collected from all dose cohorts at baseline, on cycle 4 day 1, and on cycle 7 day 1. The samples were drawn from a first-in-human, open-label, multicenter phase I dose-escalation trial of ivuxolimab. Adults with locally advanced or metastatic melanoma, renal cell, hepatocellular, or head and neck squamous cell carcinoma were enrolled in the trial. Before TCR sequencing, CD4+ T cells and CD8+ T cells from peripheral blood were sorted into separate populations.

Notes on this clone: This receptor's antigen is unknown. Base qualities are not at hand, and no much larger clone is one base apart.

Results the study describes overall, beyond this receptor: Low levels of normalized T-cell clonal expansion were also seen in some patients who did not respond. In partial responders in the 0.1-3.0 mg/kg groups, normalized peripheral clonal expansion was found to be among the lowest, especially among CD8+ T cells. After ivuxolimab, expanded clones were on average more numerous among CD8+ T cells than among CD4+ T cells. Antigen specificity was not determined for the clonally expanded peripheral T cells. At doses from 0.1 to 3.0 mg/kg, clonal expansion was seen in both CD4+ and CD8+ blood T cells between baseline and week 6.

The CDR3 runs 12 amino acids, cysteine and phenylalanine included. The read is trimmed to its CDR3 DNA, 36 bases read in frame from base 1. Via the germline V gene, CDR1 is SGHTA and CDR2 FQGNSA. At the junction V is shortened by 5 bases and J by 4 bases, with 9 bases in between. This clonotype originated in an adult with an advanced solid tumor such as melanoma, head and neck, liver or kidney cancer. The sample here was CD4+ or CD8+ T cells sorted from blood, taken in a trial of the OX40 agonist ivuxolimab. This chain is built from TRBV7-2 and TRBJ2-7, and the D gene may be TRBD1, 6 bases matching. This receptor carries the CDR3 CASSNGQYEQYF. Read as DNA, the sequence is TGTGCCAGCAGCAACGGACAGTACGAGCAGTACTTC.